This T cell receptor (beta chain) was profiled in a study of cytomegalovirus exposure and HLA in healthy donors. This clone was observed a single time. Its target is not known. This PCR relied on a set of 60 Vbeta primers and 13 Jbeta primers. TCRdb's copy holds only in-frame clones and misses some; the assay was immunoSEQ multiplex PCR. The sample consists of 140,000 to 150,000 clones, approximately 80% of them appearing once. Study observations and caveats: It was in a later analysis that TCR association rates were seen to vary by HLA locus, highest for DRB1 and lowest for HLA-C.

The sequence was collected from a woman between 35 and 50 years old in good health and CMV-seronegative. What was sequenced was PBMCs.

CDR3 in DNA: TGTGCCAGCAGTCCCCGGGGGTCGAGGGCTTTCTTT. This sequence encodes CASSPRGSRAFF. The rearrangement links TRBV27 to TRBJ1-1, with D possibly being TRBD1 (5 bases). Trimming removed 5 bases from V and 11 bases from J, with 15 bases in between. The CDR3 spans 12 residues. Germline V CDR1 and CDR2: MNHEY, SMNVEV (reference sequence).